These T cell receptor beta chains were read from a single sample in a study of cytomegalovirus exposure and HLA in healthy donors. Assay: immunoSEQ multiplex PCR; the TCRdb copy retains only in-frame clones and omits some. The sample carries approximately 76,000 clones, 79% recorded once. The specimen was PBMCs. The receptor set was obtained from a man aged 30 to 39 in good health and CMV-seronegative. Both conserved end residues are part of each CDR3. Fields, in order: V gene, J gene, clone size, D gene, CDR3 protein, CDR3 DNA. A D gene is named only where the DNA matches it firmly. Expanded clones are given a class, and other clones once, few, many or no size at all.

v_gene: TRBV4-1; j_gene: TRBJ2-3; abundance: NA; d_gene: NA; CDR3aa: CASSHTTTPRGPDTQYF; CDR3nt: TGCGCCAGCAGCCATACGACGACCCCGAGAGGGCCAGATACGCAGTATTTT
v_gene: TRBV18; j_gene: TRBJ2-3; abundance: NA; d_gene: NA; CDR3aa: CASSPPGVPDTQYF; CDR3nt: TGTGCCAGCTCACCGCCAGGGGTACCAGATACGCAGTATTTT
v_gene: TRBV10-3; j_gene: TRBJ2-7; abundance: NA; d_gene: NA; CDR3aa: CAISDLYEQYF; CDR3nt: TGTGCCATCAGTGACCTCTACGAGCAGTACTTC
v_gene: TRBV6-1; j_gene: TRBJ2-1; abundance: few; d_gene: TRBD1; CDR3aa: CASSEFYRGEDEQFF; CDR3nt: TGTGCCAGCAGTGAATTTTACAGGGGGGAGGATGAGCAGTTCTTC
v_gene: TRBV6-5; j_gene: TRBJ1-4; abundance: few; d_gene: TRBD1; CDR3aa: CASSYSRQGAYGKLFF; CDR3nt: TGTGCCAGCAGTTACTCCCGACAGGGGGCTTACGGAAAACTGTTTTTT
v_gene: TRBV18; j_gene: TRBJ2-2; abundance: NA; d_gene: TRBD2; CDR3aa: CASSPWEGDTGELFF; CDR3nt: TGTGCCAGCTCACCCTGGGAGGGCGACACCGGGGAGCTGTTTTTT
v_gene: TRBV10-3; j_gene: TRBJ1-1; abundance: NA; d_gene: NA; CDR3aa: CAISEFSVVSEAFF; CDR3nt: TGTGCCATCAGTGAGTTCTCAGTTGTGTCTGAAGCTTTCTTT
v_gene: TRBV27; j_gene: TRBJ2-3; abundance: NA; d_gene: TRBD2; CDR3aa: CASSLAGVPSDTQYF; CDR3nt: TGTGCCAGCAGTTTGGCGGGAGTGCCATCAGATACGCAGTATTTT
v_gene: TRBV5-1; j_gene: TRBJ2-1; abundance: NA; d_gene: NA; CDR3aa: CASSFLANGHEQFF; CDR3nt: TGCGCCAGCAGCTTCCTGGCCAATGGCCATGAGCAGTTCTTC
v_gene: TRBV5-1; j_gene: TRBJ2-1; abundance: NA; d_gene: TRBD2; CDR3aa: CASRSRTSGTSYNEQFF; CDR3nt: TGCGCCAGCCGCTCCCGGACTAGCGGGACGTCCTACAATGAGCAGTTCTTC
v_gene: TRBV9; j_gene: TRBJ2-5; abundance: NA; d_gene: NA; CDR3aa: CASSVPWYRGVRTQYF; CDR3nt: TGTGCCAGCAGCGTCCCTTGGTACCGGGGTGTTAGGACCCAGTACTTC
v_gene: TRBV27; j_gene: TRBJ2-7; abundance: once; d_gene: TRBD1; CDR3aa: CASSLRGHFSYEQYF; CDR3nt: TGTGCCAGCAGTTTGAGGGGGCACTTCTCCTACGAGCAGTACTTC
v_gene: TRBV2; j_gene: TRBJ2-7; abundance: NA; d_gene: NA; CDR3aa: CASLDTGTRDPEQYF; CDR3nt: TGTGCCAGCTTGGACACCGGGACTCGCGACCCCGAGCAGTACTTC
v_gene: TRBV25-1; j_gene: TRBJ2-3; abundance: NA; d_gene: NA; CDR3aa: CASYEVDTQYF; CDR3nt: TGTGCCAGCTATGAGGTAGATACGCAGTATTTT
v_gene: TRBV6-1; j_gene: TRBJ2-1; abundance: NA; d_gene: NA; CDR3aa: CASSPEFNLYNEQFF; CDR3nt: TGTGCCAGCAGTCCCGAGTTTAATTTGTACAATGAGCAGTTCTTC
v_gene: TRBV27; j_gene: TRBJ1-2; abundance: NA; d_gene: NA; CDR3aa: CASSQDRFGGYTF; CDR3nt: TGTGCCAGCAGTCAAGACAGGTTCGGTGGCTACACCTTC
v_gene: TRBV4-1; j_gene: TRBJ2-1; abundance: medium-sized; d_gene: TRBD2; CDR3aa: CASSQEQRGGNNEQFF; CDR3nt: TGCGCCAGCAGCCAAGAGCAGCGGGGGGGCAACAATGAGCAGTTCTTC
v_gene: TRBV19; j_gene: TRBJ2-2; abundance: NA; d_gene: NA; CDR3aa: CASSIGRTGELFF; CDR3nt: TGTGCCAGTAGTATAGGTCGCACCGGGGAGCTGTTTTTT
v_gene: TRBV23-1; j_gene: TRBJ1-1; abundance: NA; d_gene: NA; CDR3aa: CASSQSPGNTEAFF; CDR3nt: TGCGCCAGCAGTCAATCTCCGGGGAATACTGAAGCTTTCTTT
v_gene: TRBV7-9; j_gene: TRBJ1-1; abundance: NA; d_gene: NA; CDR3aa: CASSSRGDLEAFF; CDR3nt: TGTGCCAGCAGCTCCCGTGGGGACTTGGAAGCTTTCTTT
v_gene: TRBV5-4; j_gene: TRBJ2-3; abundance: NA; d_gene: TRBD2; CDR3aa: CASRLAGGPGTDTQYF; CDR3nt: TGTGCCAGCAGACTAGCGGGGGGCCCCGGCACAGATACGCAGTATTTT
v_gene: TRBV5-4; j_gene: TRBJ2-5; abundance: NA; d_gene: TRBD2; CDR3aa: CASSLASLAGVWRETQYF; CDR3nt: TGTGCCAGCAGCTTGGCGTCTCTAGCGGGAGTTTGGCGAGAGACCCAGTACTTC
v_gene: TRBV5-1; j_gene: TRBJ2-7; abundance: NA; d_gene: TRBD1; CDR3aa: CASSSPGQGYEQYF; CDR3nt: TGCGCCAGCAGCTCTCCGGGACAGGGGTACGAGCAGTACTTC
v_gene: TRBV20-1; j_gene: TRBJ1-2; abundance: NA; d_gene: NA; CDR3aa: CSAAGLRGYTF; CDR3nt: TGCAGTGCTGCCGGACTGAGGGGCTACACCTTC